What follows are 27 T cell receptor beta chains derived from one specimen sequenced in a study of blood T cell repertoires in COVID-19. The protocol was immunoSEQ multiplex PCR, while the TCRdb copy is restricted to in-frame clones and leaves out a portion. This table holds 150,000 or so clones, around 82% found once. The sequencing input was peripheral blood. These receptors all come from a man aged 18 to 30 with active or convalescent COVID-19.

V gene TRBV24-1 combines with J gene TRBJ1-6, with D perhaps TRBD1 (6 bases). Germline lookup yields CDR1 KGHDR and CDR2 SFDVKD. Trimming took 4 bases from V and 8 from J, leaving 11 bases between them. There are 14 residues in the CDR3. The CDR3 sequence: CATSDTGSYSPLHF. CDR3 DNA: TGTGCCACCAGTGACACAGGGTCTTATTCACCCCTCCACTTT.

This clone was counted only a few times. The chain recombines TRBV6-2 or TRBV6-3 with TRBJ2-2; tentatively, D is TRBD2 (6 bases). Trimming removed 2 bases at V and 4 bases at J, with 11 bases between. The CDR3 runs 15 residues. Germline V gene sequence: CDR1 MNHEY, CDR2 SVGEGT. The CDR3 here is CASSYSGSITGELFF. The CDR3 DNA reads TGTGCCAGCAGTTACAGCGGGTCCATCACCGGGGAGCTGTTTTTT.

The gene calls are TRBV29-1 and TRBJ1-1, with TRBD1 identical over 11 bases. After removal of 7 bases from V and 5 bases from J, the junction contained 3 bases not matched to a gene. This CDR3 spans 12 amino acids. The germline V gene encodes CDR1 SQVTM and CDR2 ANQGSEA. This chain's CDR3 is CSGTGGFTEAFF. The CDR3 DNA sequence: TGCAGCGGGACAGGGGGCTTTACTGAAGCTTTCTTT.

The V and J genes are TRBV27 and TRBJ2-2, with 7 bases matching TRBD1. This CDR3 has 14 residues. Germline assignment: CDR1 MNHEY and CDR2 SMNVEV (reference sequence). The V segment lost 6 bases and the J segment 5 bases; nucleotides outside the gene matches: 6. The CDR3: CASRWTGGTGELFF. In DNA form, the CDR3 reads TGTGCCAGCAGATGGACAGGTGGGACCGGGGAGCTGTTTTTT.

The chain recombines TRBV28 with TRBJ1-3; a weak D match, TRBD1 (6 bases). The germline gives CDR1 MDHEN, CDR2 SYDVKM. The CDR3 consists of 14 residues. V lost 5 bases and J 4 bases, leaving 12 bases between the germline ends. CDR3 DNA: TGTGCCAGCAGTCTCAGGGGAGGGGGAAACACCATATATTTT. This translates into CASSLRGGGNTIYF.

CDR3 DNA: TGTGCCAGCAGGCCCCGGGACAAACCCCCCTACGAGCAGTACTTC. It translates to CASRPRDKPPYEQYF. V and J are TRBV6-5 and TRBJ2-7; D perhaps matches TRBD1 (6 bases). V shed 6 bases and J shed 2 bases, with 17 bases lying between them. Germline CDR1 MNHEY, CDR2 SVGAGI. The CDR3 is 15 residues long.

The rearrangement links TRBV3-1 (or the pseudogene TRBV3-2) to TRBJ2-7; TRBD2 matches at 7 bases. V shed 4 bases and J 5 bases; nucleotides not matched to a gene: 11. Germline-derived CDR1 and CDR2 are LGHDT and YNNKEL (reference sequence). The CDR3 runs to 15 residues. CDR3 loop: CASSPPFGGTHEQYF. Written as DNA, the CDR3 is TGTGCCAGCAGCCCCCCATTCGGGGGGACCCACGAGCAGTACTTC.

V usage is TRBV19 and J usage is TRBJ1-4, with 7 bases that match TRBD1. The CDR3 is 15 amino acids. V dropped 7 bases and J dropped 4; count of bases not matched to a gene: 9. The germline gives CDR1 LNHDA, CDR2 SQIVND (reference sequence). CDR3 sequence (DNA): TGTGCCAGTATGACAGGGAGAGGGGGTAATGAAAAACTGTTTTTT. Translating it yields CASMTGRGGNEKLFF.

This chain links TRBV12-3 or TRBV12-4 with TRBJ1-2; D is uncertain. The V gene lost 7 bases and the J gene lost 8 bases, with 17 bases spanning the gap. The CDR3 consists of 13 residues. CDR3 residues: CASTTYEREGYTF. The CDR3 DNA reads TGTGCCAGCACGACGTACGAGCGGGAAGGCTACACCTTC.

The chain carries TRBV5-5 and TRBJ1-2; 7 positions match TRBD1. Germline CDR1 and CDR2: SGHKS and YYEKEE (reference sequence). The V and J ends lost 4 bases and 3 bases, in that order; junction bases with no gene match: 3. The CDR3 length is 13 residues. As DNA, the CDR3 is TGTGCCAGCAGCCTGGGGACAGACTATGGCTACACCTTC. Amino acid sequence: CASSLGTDYGYTF.

The chain links TRBV6-5 to TRBJ1-4, with 10 bases matching TRBD1. This CDR3 spans 14 amino acids. The germline V gene has CDR1 MNHEY and CDR2 SVGAGI. Germline trimming cut 6 bases from V and 5 bases from J; bases unmatched to any gene: 3. CDR3: CASRRQGANEKLFF. CDR3 in DNA: TGTGCCAGCAGGCGACAGGGGGCAAATGAAAAACTGTTTTTT.

This chain links TRBV9 with TRBJ1-1; maybe TRBD1 (5 bases). The CDR3 is 14 amino acids. V lost 3 bases and J 1 base, leaving 10 bases between the germline ends. From germline, CDR1 is SGDLS and CDR2 YYNGEE. CDR3 coding DNA: TGTGCCAGCAGCGCCTCGGGGGGGAACACTGAAGCTTTCTTT. Translating gives CASSASGGNTEAFF.

This clone was detected only a few times. The rearrangement joins TRBV29-1 to TRBJ1-1, with 8 bases that match TRBD1. In germline, CDR1 is SQVTM, CDR2 ANQGSEA. This CDR3 region has 12 residues. The junction had 0 bases not matched to a gene; V was cut back by 2 bases and J by 4 bases. The CDR3 loop reads CSVEQGATEAFF. CDR3 sequence (DNA): TGCAGCGTTGAACAGGGGGCCACTGAAGCTTTCTTT.

The gene calls are TRBV3-1 (or the pseudogene TRBV3-2) and TRBJ2-6; 7 nucleotides match TRBD2. J lost 4 bases, V lost 2 bases, and 14 bases had no gene match. Germline V lookup: CDR1 LGHDT, CDR2 YNNKEL (reference sequence). The CDR3 totals 19 residues. The CDR3 protein is CASSQWGGSPRGGANVLTF. DNA for the CDR3: TGTGCCAGCAGCCAATGGGGCGGGAGCCCCCGAGGCGGGGCCAACGTCCTGACTTTC.

This clone was detected only a few times. V and J are TRBV5-1 and TRBJ1-1, with TRBD1 matching 7 bases. Looked up from germline, CDR1 is SGHRS and CDR2 is YFSETQ. Trimming took 1 base from V and 1 from J; bases not matched to a gene: 7. This CDR3 is 16 amino acids long. CDR3 region: CASSLMAGGTNTEAFF. The CDR3 nucleotides read TGCGCCAGCAGCTTGATGGCAGGGGGGACGAACACTGAAGCTTTCTTT.

V gene TRBV7-2 combines with J gene TRBJ2-7, with TRBD2 identical over 9 bases. The CDR3 sequence is 16 residues long. Germline assignment: CDR1 SGHTA and CDR2 FQGNSA. With 8 bases clipped from V and 9 bases from J, the junction kept 20 bases outside the gene matches. The CDR3 is CASGLGQASGTPRQYF. The DNA for the CDR3 is TGTGCCAGCGGACTTGGGCAGGCTAGCGGGACCCCCCGGCAGTACTTC.

V usage is TRBV7-9 and J usage is TRBJ1-4; D unclear. The V end was cut by 4 bases, the J end by 8 bases, with 14 bases between. This CDR3 is 14 amino acids long. Germline CDR1 SEHNR, CDR2 FQNEAQ (reference sequence). The CDR3 DNA sequence: TGTGCCAGCAGCTGGCGGGCGGTGGACGAAAAACTGTTTTTT. This gives the protein CASSWRAVDEKLFF.

The chain carries TRBV19 and TRBJ1-2; perhaps TRBD1 as D (6 bases). The germline V gene has CDR1 LNHDA and CDR2 SQIVND (reference sequence). The CDR3 covers 15 residues. Trimming cost V 8 bases and J 4 bases, with 20 bases left between them. The DNA of the CDR3 is TGTGCCAGTGGCCCGATGGGACACCAAGTCTATGGCTACACCTTC. This translates into CASGPMGHQVYGYTF.

This sequence joins TRBV11-3 and TRBJ2-1; 9 bases fit TRBD2. Trimming removed 1 base from V and 13 bases from J; junction bases left unmatched: 5. Per the germline V gene, CDR1 is SGHNT and CDR2 is YENEEA. The length of the CDR3 is 13 residues. The CDR3 sequence is CASSLVSGGLQFF. The CDR3 DNA reads as TGTGCCAGCAGCTTAGTGAGCGGGGGGCTTCAGTTCTTC.

This clone was detected a few times. The genes are TRBV4-1 and TRBJ1-4; a possible D gene is TRBD1 (5 bases). From germline, CDR1 is MGHRA and CDR2 YSYEKL. The length of the CDR3 is 15 residues. The germline V and J ends were trimmed by 1 base and 8 bases, with 14 bases remaining between them. In DNA, the CDR3 is TGCGCCAGCAGCCAAGGGCGGGGACCAGGGGAAAAACTGTTTTTT. Translating gives CASSQGRGPGEKLFF.

This chain uses TRBV7-8 with TRBJ2-6, with 7 bases matching TRBD2. The CDR3 runs to 19 residues. CDR1 is SGHVS, CDR2 FQNEAQ, per germline. J was trimmed by 3 bases and V by 3 bases; bases with no gene match: 14. CDR3: CASSFERSRGGLGANVLTF. The DNA for the CDR3 is TGTGCCAGCAGCTTCGAACGAAGTCGCGGGGGACTTGGGGCCAACGTCCTGACTTTC. The full variable domain, its missing parts supplied by reference TRBV7-8 and TRBJ2-6, is GAGVSQSPRYKVAKRGQDVALRCDPISGHVSLFWYQQALGQGPEFLTYFQNEAQLDKSGLPSDRFFAERPEGSVSTLKIQRTQQEDSAVYLCASSFERSRGGLGANVLTFGAGSRLTVL.

The V call is TRBV9, the J call TRBJ2-1, with 9 bases identical to TRBD1. In germline, CDR1 is SGDLS, CDR2 YYNGEE. J lost 5 bases, V lost 4 bases, and 7 bases had no gene match. The CDR3 covers 15 residues. As DNA, the CDR3 is TGTGCCAGCAGCCTGTCTGGACAGGGGCACAATGAGCAGTTCTTC. Protein product: CASSLSGQGHNEQFF.

This clone was picked up one time. This sequence joins TRBV28 and TRBJ1-1; 7 bases are shared with TRBD1. CDR3 length: 14 amino acids. V lost 6 bases and J lost 4; bases outside the gene matches: 8. Looked up from germline, CDR1 is MDHEN and CDR2 is SYDVKM. This chain's CDR3 is CASRLTGVSTEAFF. As DNA, the CDR3 is TGTGCCAGCAGACTAACAGGGGTTAGCACTGAAGCTTTCTTT.

The chain joins TRBV7-9 to TRBJ1-1, with TRBD1 identical over 9 bases. The germline V gene has CDR1 SEHNR and CDR2 FQNEAQ (reference sequence). This CDR3 comprises 15 residues. Trimming at V came to 4 bases and at J to 3 bases, leaving 6 bases not matched to a gene. The CDR3 loop is CASSSGQGAYTEAFF. DNA of the CDR3: TGTGCCAGCAGCTCGGGACAGGGCGCGTACACTGAAGCTTTCTTT.

The chain recombines TRBV25-1 with TRBJ2-3, with 9 bases matching TRBD1. The CDR3 extends over 16 amino acids. Germline CDR1 is MGHDK and CDR2 is SYGVNS. The ends lost 4 bases at V and 2 bases at J; junction bases unmatched: 7. In DNA, the CDR3 is TGTGCCAGCAGTGGAGAGGGGACAGGGTACACAGATACGCAGTATTTT. Residues: CASSGEGTGYTDTQYF.

The chain is built from TRBV7-2 and TRBJ2-5; D is possibly TRBD2 (6 bases). V was pared by 1 base and J by 5 bases, with 17 bases between. The CDR3 loop spans 16 amino acids. Germline assignment: CDR1 SGHTA and CDR2 FQGNSA. The CDR3 region is CASSLGGGRSFETQYF. DNA for the CDR3: TGTGCCAGCAGCTTAGGTGGGGGGAGGTCGTTCGAGACCCAGTACTTC.

This clone appeared once. This rearrangement joins TRBV7-2 to TRBJ2-7, with 8 bases matching TRBD2. V lost 1 base to trimming and J lost 2 bases; unmatched junction nucleotides: 4. CDR1 and CDR2 from the germline V gene are SGHTA and FQGNSA. The CDR3 sequence is 15 residues long. CDR3 loop: CASSLEAGATYEQYF. For the CDR3, the DNA is TGTGCCAGCAGCTTAGAAGCGGGAGCAACCTACGAGCAGTACTTC. Variable domain in full (rest from reference TRBV7-2 and TRBJ2-7): GAGVSQSPSNKVTEKGKDVELRCDPISGHTALYWYRQSLGQGLEFLIYFQGNSAPDKSGLPSDRFSAERTGGSVSTLTIQRTQQEDSAVYLCASSLEAGATYEQYFGPGTRLTVT.